The present TCR beta chain was sequenced within a study of vaccination effects on CD4 cells after COVID-19. V lost 10 bases, J lost 0 bases, and 13 bases lay in between. In germline, CDR1 is MNHEY, CDR2 SVGAGI. This CDR3 spans 15 amino acids. With the ViraFEST assay, the study expanded antigen-specific CD4+ T cells using viral peptide pools, then sequenced them. Once cultured for 10 days, the cells underwent separation to obtain CD4+ T cells. Two-dose vaccination with either BNT162b2 or mRNA-1273 was given to the participants. Supplemented with 8.5 to 10 IU/ml IL-2 and roughly 10 ug/ml peptides, 2 million to 2.5 million PBMC per well were kept in culture. IL-2 medium supplanted half the medium on days 3 and 7. This clone was detected only once. Its antigen is not known. Profiled with immunoSEQ multiplex PCR; TCRdb holds only in-frame clones, not every one. Of more than 20,000 clones in the sample, about 70% were seen once.

The chain links TRBV6-5 to TRBJ1-6, with D uncertain. Specimen: CD4+ T cells from PBMCs cultured with SARS-CoV-2 spike peptides, collected after COVID-19 vaccination. The source is a human donor who received a COVID-19 vaccine. The CDR3 DNA sequence: TGTGCCACCGGCCCCAGGAGCTCCTATAATTCACCCCTCCACTTT. It specifies CATGPRSSYNSPLHF.